This T cell receptor beta chain was documented in a study of blood T cell repertoires in COVID-19. Study-wide context: Whether acute or convalescent, the COVID-19 samples came from the United States, Italy and Spain. PBMCs, B-cell-depleted T cells, or T cells were the source of the cDNA or gDNA that made up the material.

CDR3 length equals 16 residues. The J segment lost 2 bases and the V segment lost 3 bases, leaving 3 bases of the junction unmatched. Germline V gives CDR1 LNHDA, CDR2 SQIVND (reference sequence). Per the original data handling: Amplifying reference gene primers gave estimates of nucleated cell counts. Clones were read by immunoSEQ multiplex PCR, and TCRdb kept only the in-frame ones, dropping some. The D gene and trimming were derived from the DNA, and the V and J assignments and clone size from that table. The table includes about 120,000 clones, approximately 87% detected once. The chain uses TRBV19 and TRBJ2-6; 8 positions agree with TRBD1. The TCR was taken from a man aged 25-40 years with acute or convalescent COVID-19. The material sequenced was peripheral blood. The CDR3 loop is CASSMSGGAGANVLTF. In DNA form, the CDR3 reads TGTGCCAGTAGTATGTCAGGGGGCGCTGGGGCCAACGTCCTGACTTTC.